Presented here are 12 T cell receptor beta chains from one specimen sequenced in a study of CD8 T cells in Susac syndrome. With random hexamers, reverse transcription was performed on about 0.5 to 1 ug of RNA. One entry per CDR3 protein results from TCRdb running MiXCR on the immunoSEQ multiplex PCR reads. The sample has 150,000 or so distinct CDR3 sequences, approximately 93% seen once. Source material: CD4+ T cells from PBMCs. The receptors stem from a human donor with multiple sclerosis.

The V gene is TRBV4-3, the J gene TRBJ2-1, with unresolved D. There are 16 residues in the CDR3. V was clipped by 3 bases and J by 5 bases, with 17 bases between them. CDR1 LGHNA and CDR2 YSLEER come from the germline V gene. The CDR3 loop reads CASSQSTQVFNNEQFF. The CDR3 region has the DNA TGCGCCAGCAGCCAGTCCACTCAGGTCTTTAACAATGAGCAGTTCTTC.

The J gene is TRBJ2-3, the V gene TRBV29-1; either TRBD1 or TRBD2 may supply D (5 bases each). The length of the CDR3 is 11 residues. Germline loops: CDR1 SQVTM, CDR2 ANQGSEA. The V end was cut by 6 bases, the J end by 5 bases, with 9 bases between. The CDR3 DNA sequence: TGCAGCGTGGGACCGGGAGATACGCAGTATTTT. It specifies CSVGPGDTQYF.

V is TRBV12-3 or TRBV12-4 and J is TRBJ2-5; tentatively, D is TRBD1 or TRBD2 (6 bases each). CDR3 length equals 16 residues. The V gene lost 5 bases and the J gene lost 4 bases, with 20 bases spanning the gap. CDR3 sequence (DNA): TGTGCCAGCAGTCGGAGGGTCAGGGGTACCCCAGAGACCCAGTACTTC. This codes for CASSRRVRGTPETQYF.

The J gene is TRBJ2-1, the V gene TRBV3-1; 10 positions agree with TRBD2. With V trimmed by 3 bases and J by 7 bases, 9 bases remained unmatched. The CDR3 sequence is 16 residues long. Germline assignment: CDR1 LGHDT and CDR2 YNNKEL (reference sequence). CDR3 loop: CASSHSSLAGRNEQFF. The CDR3 nucleotides read TGTGCCAGCAGCCATTCCTCACTAGCGGGAAGGAATGAGCAGTTCTTC.

V usage is TRBV20-1 and J usage is TRBJ2-5, with TRBD2 as a possible D gene (7 bases). The germline V and J ends were trimmed by 7 bases and 3 bases, with 12 bases remaining between them. The CDR3 runs 12 residues. Germline V gene data show CDR1 as DFQATT and CDR2 as SNEGSKA (reference sequence). CDR3 residues: CSGGGTEETQYF. The CDR3 region has the DNA TGCAGTGGGGGGGGCACCGAAGAGACCCAGTACTTC.

This sequence joins TRBV20-1 and TRBJ2-7; TRBD2 matches 8 bases. Germline V CDR1 and CDR2: DFQATT, SNEGSKA (reference sequence). V lost 5 bases to trimming and J lost 6 bases; unmatched junction nucleotides: 15. The CDR3 loop spans 15 amino acids. CDR3 DNA sequence: TGCAGTGCTCGATGGACACCAGCGGGAGTAGGCGAGCAGTACTTC. Its translation: CSARWTPAGVGEQYF.

The chain couples TRBV5-1 to TRBJ2-3; D is ambiguous. The germline V gene encodes CDR1 SGHRS and CDR2 YFSETQ. V was clipped by 2 bases and J by 2 bases, with 9 bases between them. The CDR3 runs 14 residues. The CDR3 bases are TGCGCCAGCAGCTTAGGAGACAACACAGATACGCAGTATTTT. Its translation is CASSLGDNTDTQYF.

The V call is TRBV28, the J call TRBJ2-6; 7 positions agree with TRBD1. V lost 11 bases, J lost 1 base, and 8 bases stayed unmatched. The CDR3 has 15 amino acids. CDR1 is MDHEN, CDR2 SYDVKM, per germline. CDR3 in amino acids: CAATGSSSGANVLTF. CDR3 bases: TGTGCCGCGACAGGGTCGAGTTCTGGGGCCAACGTCCTGACTTTC.

This chain uses TRBV30 with TRBJ2-3, with 7 bases fitting TRBD1. The CDR3 runs 12 residues. Trimming at V came to 5 bases and at J to 3 bases, leaving 2 bases not matched to a gene. Germline V gene lookup returns CDR1 GTSNPN and CDR2 SVGIG (reference sequence). CDR3 region: CAWGRGTDTQYF. In nucleotides, the CDR3 is TGTGCCTGGGGCAGGGGGACAGATACGCAGTATTTT. Using reference TRBV30 and TRBJ2-3 for the parts outside the CDR3, the full variable domain is SQTIHQWPATLVQPVGSPLSLECTVEGTSNPNLYWYRQAAGRGLQLLFYSVGIGQISSEVPQNLSASRPQDRQFILSSKKLLLSDSGFYLCAWGRGTDTQYFGPGTRLTVL.

This chain joins TRBV28 and TRBJ1-4; the D is unclear. Germline CDR1 reads MDHEN; CDR2 reads SYDVKM. Trimming took off 4 bases at V and 5 bases at J, with 11 bases between the two ends. This CDR3 comprises 14 residues. The CDR3 nucleotides read TGTGCCAGCAGTTCACCGGCCATCAATGAAAAACTGTTTTTT. Its translation is CASSSPAINEKLFF.

The V and J genes are TRBV27 and TRBJ1-2; possibly TRBD1 for D (5 bases). Germline V lookup: CDR1 MNHEY, CDR2 SMNVEV (reference sequence). Trimming pared 0 bases from V and 7 bases from J, leaving 9 bases between. The CDR3 extends over 13 amino acids. The CDR3 nucleotides read TGTGCCAGCAGTTTATCGCGGGGGGTTGGCTACACCTTC. Its protein is CASSLSRGVGYTF.

The count of this clonotype is one. The chain is built from TRBV28 and TRBJ2-3, with TRBD2 matching over 12 bases. The CDR3 contains 14 residues. V shed 7 bases, J shed 3 bases, and the junction held 2 bases outside the gene matches. Germline V gene data show CDR1 as MDHEN and CDR2 as SYDVKM. CDR3 sequence (DNA): TGTGCCAGCAACCTAGCGGGAGGGACAGATACGCAGTATTTT. Translated, it gives CASNLAGGTDTQYF.